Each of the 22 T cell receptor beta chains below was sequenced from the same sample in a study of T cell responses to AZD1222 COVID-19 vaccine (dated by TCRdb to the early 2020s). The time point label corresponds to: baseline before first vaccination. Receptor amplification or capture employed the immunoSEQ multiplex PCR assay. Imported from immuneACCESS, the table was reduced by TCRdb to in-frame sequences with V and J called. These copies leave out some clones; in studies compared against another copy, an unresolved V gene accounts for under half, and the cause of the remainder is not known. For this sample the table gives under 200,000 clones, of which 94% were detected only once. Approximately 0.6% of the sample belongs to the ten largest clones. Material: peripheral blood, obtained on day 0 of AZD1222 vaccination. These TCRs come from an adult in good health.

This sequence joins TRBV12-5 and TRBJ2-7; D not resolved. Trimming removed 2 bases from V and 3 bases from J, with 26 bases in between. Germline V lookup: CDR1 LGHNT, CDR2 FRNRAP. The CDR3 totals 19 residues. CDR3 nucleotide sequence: TGTGCTAGTGGTTTGCCCCGAGGACCGTTGGCCGCCACCGACTACGAGCAGTACTTC. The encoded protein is CASGLPRGPLAATDYEQYF.

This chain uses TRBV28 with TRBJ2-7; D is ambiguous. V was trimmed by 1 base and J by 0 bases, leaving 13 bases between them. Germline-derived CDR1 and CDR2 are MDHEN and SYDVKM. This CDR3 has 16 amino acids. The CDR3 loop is CASSLSPGIYSYEQYF. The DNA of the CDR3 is TGTGCCAGCAGTTTATCACCAGGCATATACTCCTACGAGCAGTACTTC. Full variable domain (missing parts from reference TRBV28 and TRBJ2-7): DVKVTQSSRYLVKRTGEKVFLECVQDMDHENMFWYRQDPGLGLRLIYFSYDVKMKEKGDIPEGYSVSREKKERFSLILESASTNQTSMYLCASSLSPGIYSYEQYFGPGTRLTVT.

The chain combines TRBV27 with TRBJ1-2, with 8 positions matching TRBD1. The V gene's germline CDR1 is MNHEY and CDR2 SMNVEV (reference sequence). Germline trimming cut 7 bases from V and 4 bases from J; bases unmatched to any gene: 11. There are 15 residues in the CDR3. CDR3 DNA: TGTGCCAGCATGGAGTCGACAGGGGATGCCTATGGCTACACCTTC. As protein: CASMESTGDAYGYTF.

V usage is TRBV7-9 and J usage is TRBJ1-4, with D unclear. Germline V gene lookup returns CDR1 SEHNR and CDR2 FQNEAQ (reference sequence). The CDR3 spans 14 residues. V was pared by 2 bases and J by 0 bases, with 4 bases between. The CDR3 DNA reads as TGTGCCAGCAGCTTATCTACAACTAATGAAAAACTGTTTTTT. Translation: CASSLSTTNEKLFF.

The CDR3 protein is CASGTNTGELFF. The DNA of the CDR3 is TGCGCCAGCGGCACGAACACCGGGGAGCTGTTTTTT. This chain connects TRBV5-1 to TRBJ2-2; unclear D gene. Trimming stripped 7 bases from V and 0 bases from J, with 4 bases between. The CDR3 loop spans 12 amino acids. Germline CDR1 SGHRS, CDR2 YFSETQ. Based on the CDR3 plus reference TRBV5-1 and TRBJ2-2, the full variable domain is KAGVTQTPRYLIKTRGQQVTLSCSPISGHRSVSWYQQTPGQGLQFLFEYFSETQRNKGNFPGRFSGRQFSNSRSEMNVSTLELGDSALYLCASGTNTGELFFGEGSRLTVL.

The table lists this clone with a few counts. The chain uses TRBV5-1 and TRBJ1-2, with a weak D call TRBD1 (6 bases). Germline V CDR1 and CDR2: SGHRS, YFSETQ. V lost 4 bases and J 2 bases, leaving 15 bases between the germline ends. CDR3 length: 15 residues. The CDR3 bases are TGCGCCAGCAGCCCGGACGGGGGGGCGAACTATGGCTACACCTTC. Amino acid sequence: CASSPDGGANYGYTF.

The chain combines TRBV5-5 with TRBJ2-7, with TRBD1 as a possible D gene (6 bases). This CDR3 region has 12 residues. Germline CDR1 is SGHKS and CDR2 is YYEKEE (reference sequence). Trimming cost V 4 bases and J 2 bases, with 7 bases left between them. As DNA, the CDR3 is TGTGCCAGCAGCCCAGGGGCCTACGAGCAGTACTTC. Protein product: CASSPGAYEQYF.

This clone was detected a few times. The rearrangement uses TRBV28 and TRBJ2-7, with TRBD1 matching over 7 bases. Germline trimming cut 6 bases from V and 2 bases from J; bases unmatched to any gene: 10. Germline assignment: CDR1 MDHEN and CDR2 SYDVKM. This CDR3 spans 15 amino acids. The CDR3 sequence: CASSSPGQVTYEQYF. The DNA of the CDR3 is TGTGCCAGCAGCTCCCCCGGACAGGTCACCTACGAGCAGTACTTC.

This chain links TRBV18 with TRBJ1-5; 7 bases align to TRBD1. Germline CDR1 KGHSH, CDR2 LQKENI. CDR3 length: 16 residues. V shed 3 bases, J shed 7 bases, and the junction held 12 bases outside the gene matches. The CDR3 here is CASSPASRQGRQPQHF. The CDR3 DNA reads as TGTGCCAGCTCACCGGCCTCTAGACAGGGAAGGCAGCCCCAGCATTTT.

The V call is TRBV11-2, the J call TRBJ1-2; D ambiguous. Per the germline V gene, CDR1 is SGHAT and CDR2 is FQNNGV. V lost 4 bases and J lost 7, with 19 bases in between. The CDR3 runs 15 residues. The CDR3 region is CASSSATGRLGGYTF. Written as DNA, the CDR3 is TGTGCCAGCAGCTCCGCAACGGGCCGCCTAGGTGGCTACACCTTC.

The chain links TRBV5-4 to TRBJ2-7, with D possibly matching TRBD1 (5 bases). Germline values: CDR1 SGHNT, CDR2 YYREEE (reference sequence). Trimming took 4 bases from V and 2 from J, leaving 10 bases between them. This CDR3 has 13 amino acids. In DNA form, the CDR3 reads TGTGCCAGCAGCATGCAGGGTCCCTACGAGCAGTACTTC. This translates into CASSMQGPYEQYF.

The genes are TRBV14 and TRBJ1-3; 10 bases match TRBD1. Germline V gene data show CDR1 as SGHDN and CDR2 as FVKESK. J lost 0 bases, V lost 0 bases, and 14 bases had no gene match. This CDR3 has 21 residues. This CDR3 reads CASSQDGPGQGRRASGNTIYF. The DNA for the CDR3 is TGTGCCAGCAGCCAAGATGGTCCGGGACAGGGGCGAAGGGCCTCTGGAAACACCATATATTTT.

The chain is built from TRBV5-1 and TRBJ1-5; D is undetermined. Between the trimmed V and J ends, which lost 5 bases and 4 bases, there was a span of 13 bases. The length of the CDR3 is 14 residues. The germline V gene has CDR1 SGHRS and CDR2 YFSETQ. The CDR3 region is CASRPNSGNQPQHF. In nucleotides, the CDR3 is TGCGCCAGCAGACCGAACTCAGGTAATCAGCCCCAGCATTTT.

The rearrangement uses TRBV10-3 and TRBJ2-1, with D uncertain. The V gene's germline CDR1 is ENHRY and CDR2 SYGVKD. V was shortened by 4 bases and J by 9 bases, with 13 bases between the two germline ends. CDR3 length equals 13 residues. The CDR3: CAISAPPLTEQFF. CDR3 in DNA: TGTGCCATCAGTGCCCCTCCCCTTACTGAGCAGTTCTTC.

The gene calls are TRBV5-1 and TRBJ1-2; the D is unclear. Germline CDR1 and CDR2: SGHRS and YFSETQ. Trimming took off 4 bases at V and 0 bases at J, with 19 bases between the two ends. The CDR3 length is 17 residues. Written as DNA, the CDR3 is TGCGCCAGCAGCCCGGAGTTGGAGGGTAGCTCTAACTATGGCTACACCTTC. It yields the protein CASSPELEGSSNYGYTF.

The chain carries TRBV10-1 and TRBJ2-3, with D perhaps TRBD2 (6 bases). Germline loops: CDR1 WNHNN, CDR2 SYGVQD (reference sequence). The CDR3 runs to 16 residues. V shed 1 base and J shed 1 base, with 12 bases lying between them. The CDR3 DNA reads TGCGCCAGCAGTGAGTTGGTCGCTAGCGGCACAGATACGCAGTATTTT. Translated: CASSELVASGTDTQYF.

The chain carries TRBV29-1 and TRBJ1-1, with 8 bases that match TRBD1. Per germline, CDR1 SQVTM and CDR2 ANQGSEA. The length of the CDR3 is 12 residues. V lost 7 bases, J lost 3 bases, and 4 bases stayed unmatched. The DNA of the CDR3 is TGCAGCGCCGGACAGGGAGACACTGAAGCTTTCTTT. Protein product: CSAGQGDTEAFF.

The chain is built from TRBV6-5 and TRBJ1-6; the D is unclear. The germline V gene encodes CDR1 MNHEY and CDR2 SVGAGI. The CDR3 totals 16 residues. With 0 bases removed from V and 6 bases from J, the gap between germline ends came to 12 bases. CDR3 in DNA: TGTGCCAGCAGTTACTCCGAACAGAGTTCTAATTCACCCCTCCACTTT. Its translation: CASSYSEQSSNSPLHF.

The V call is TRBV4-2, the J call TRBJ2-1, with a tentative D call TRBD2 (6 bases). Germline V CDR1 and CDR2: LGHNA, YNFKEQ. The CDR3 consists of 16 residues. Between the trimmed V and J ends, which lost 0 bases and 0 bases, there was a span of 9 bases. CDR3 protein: CASSQEYGSSYNEQFF. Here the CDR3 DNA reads TGTGCCAGCAGCCAAGAATACGGGAGCTCCTACAATGAGCAGTTCTTC.

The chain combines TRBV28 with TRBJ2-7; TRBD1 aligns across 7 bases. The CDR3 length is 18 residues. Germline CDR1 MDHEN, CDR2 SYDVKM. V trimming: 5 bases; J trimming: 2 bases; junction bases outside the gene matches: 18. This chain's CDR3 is CASSPLTGQFPRAYEQYF. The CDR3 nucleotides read TGTGCCAGCAGTCCTCTTACGGGACAGTTCCCGCGGGCCTACGAGCAGTACTTC.

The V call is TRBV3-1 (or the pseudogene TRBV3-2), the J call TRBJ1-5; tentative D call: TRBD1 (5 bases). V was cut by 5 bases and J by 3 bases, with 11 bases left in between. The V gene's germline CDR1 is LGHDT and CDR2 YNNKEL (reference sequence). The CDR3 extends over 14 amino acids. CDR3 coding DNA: TGTGCCAGCAGCTACGGACACGACAATCAGCCCCAGCATTTT. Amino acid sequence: CASSYGHDNQPQHF.

CDR3 protein: CASSLRPNYGYTF. Written as DNA, the CDR3 is TGTGCCAGCAGTTTGAGGCCTAACTATGGCTACACCTTC. The chain uses TRBV12-3 or TRBV12-4 and TRBJ1-2; D gene unclear. The CDR3 extends over 13 amino acids. V was shortened by 3 bases and J by 0 bases, with 5 bases between the two germline ends.